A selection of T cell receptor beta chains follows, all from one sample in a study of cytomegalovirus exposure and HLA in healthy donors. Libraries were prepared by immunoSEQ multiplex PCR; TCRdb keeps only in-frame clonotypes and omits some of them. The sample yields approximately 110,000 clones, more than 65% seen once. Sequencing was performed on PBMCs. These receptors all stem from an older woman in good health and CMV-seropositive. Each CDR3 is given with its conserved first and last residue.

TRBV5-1	CASSPQTGGQETQYF
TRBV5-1	CASSRDPGQGREEAFF
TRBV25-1	CASSYRGLGEQYF
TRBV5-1	CASKPRTASYEQYF
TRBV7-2	CASSLEQGANEKLFF
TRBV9	CASSVGDRPLTTSNEKLFF
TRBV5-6	CASSLPNPNTEAFF
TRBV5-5	CASSYNSEQPQHF
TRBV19	CASSWRLNTEAFF
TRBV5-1	CASSPGLAGGGHEQYF
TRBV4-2	CASSQGLAGGRSYEQYF
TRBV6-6	CASSPSMESGEQYF
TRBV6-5	CASSPGQGQQYF
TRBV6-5	CASSQGGPQHF
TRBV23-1	CASSPPEANQPQHF
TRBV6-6	CASSTGADTQYF
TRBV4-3	CASSLGAAQPQHF
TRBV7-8	CASSRTGSFSGNTIYF
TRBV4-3	CASSQELRGTFSGANVLTF
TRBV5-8	CASSAEREFAYNEQFF
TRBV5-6	CASSLMAVYNEQFF
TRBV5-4	CASSLFGRPGADTQYF
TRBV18	CASSLGQTNTEAFF
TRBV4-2	CASSQWDRGYYGYTF
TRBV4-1	CASSQEFQGYTF
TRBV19	CASKVGHANYGYTF
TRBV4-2	CASSQVVNLRQGFTDTQYF
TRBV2	CASKDRAATYEQYF
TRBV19	CASDTGRNTEAFF
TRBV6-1	CASSVPSSSYEQYF
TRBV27	CASSLLGQNQPQHF
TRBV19	CASSIWGEESGYTF
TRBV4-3	CASSQRTSGRDTQYF
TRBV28	CASSFVSTGELFF
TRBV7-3	CASSSHDLRGNTGELFF
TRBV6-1	CASSDRGNLVSSYNEQFF
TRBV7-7	CASSPGGGNTIYF
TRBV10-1	CASMKAGGKCEKLFF